This is a list of T cell receptor beta chains from one sample in a study of shared clonotypes between healthy human individuals. Sequencing used immunoSEQ multiplex PCR; TCRdb keeps in-frame clones, though not all of them. The table shows about 1.1 million clones, with about 72% occurring only once. The sample was memory CD4+ T cells from PBMCs. The origin of the receptors is a man aged 18 to 29 in good health. Some clones in this sample may be carry-over from other donors' samples. Both conserved end residues are part of each CDR3. D genes are given only for firm matches. Clone size is shown for a subset of rows, as once, few, many or a class of expanded clone.

CDR3 DNA: TGTGCCAGCAGCTTGCGGGGGCAGGCCGTTTCTGGCTACACCTTC
CDR3 protein: CASSLRGQAVSGYTF
clone size: once
D gene: -
J gene: TRBJ1-2
V gene: TRBV5-8

CDR3 DNA: TGCGCCAGCAGCCCTCTTTTGAGGGGAACTAATGAAAAACTGTTTTTT
CDR3 protein: CASSPLLRGTNEKLFF
clone size: -
D gene: -
J gene: TRBJ1-4
V gene: TRBV5-1

CDR3 DNA: TGTGCCAGCAGCTTCAACAGGAAGGAAGGTGAGCAGTTCTTC
CDR3 protein: CASSFNRKEGEQFF
clone size: -
D gene: -
J gene: TRBJ2-1
V gene: TRBV13

CDR3 DNA: TGCGCCAGCAGCCGCAGTGGAGGGAAGGGTTTTGAAGCGGCCTCACAAGAGACCCAGTACTTC
CDR3 protein: CASSRSGGKGFEAASQETQYF
clone size: -
D gene: -
J gene: TRBJ2-5
V gene: TRBV4-1

CDR3 DNA: TGTGCCAGCAGCCGAGGGGGCGGCACTGAAGCTTTCTTT
CDR3 protein: CASSRGGGTEAFF
clone size: few
D gene: TRBD1
J gene: TRBJ1-1
V gene: TRBV6-6

CDR3 DNA: TGTGCCAGCAGTTCCGGGACAGGGGGCTATGGCTACACCTTC
CDR3 protein: CASSSGTGGYGYTF
clone size: -
D gene: TRBD1
J gene: TRBJ1-2
V gene: TRBV7-2

CDR3 DNA: TGTGCCAGCAGGAACGAAGATGGGGCCACTGGAAACACCATATATTTT
CDR3 protein: CASRNEDGATGNTIYF
clone size: once
D gene: -
J gene: TRBJ1-3
V gene: TRBV9

CDR3 DNA: TGCAGTGCGGGTTCCAAGGAGACCCAGTACTTC
CDR3 protein: CSAGSKETQYF
clone size: -
D gene: -
J gene: TRBJ2-5
V gene: TRBV20-1

CDR3 DNA: TGCGCCAGCAGCTTGAGCCGGAGAGGGAACACTGAAGCTTTCTTT
CDR3 protein: CASSLSRRGNTEAFF
clone size: -
D gene: -
J gene: TRBJ1-1
V gene: TRBV5-1

CDR3 DNA: TGTGCCAGCAGTGACTCAAGAGGGGAAAAACTGTTTTTT
CDR3 protein: CASSDSRGEKLFF
clone size: -
D gene: -
J gene: TRBJ1-4
V gene: TRBV25-1

CDR3 DNA: TGCGCCAGCAGCCAAGATGTCCGGGCCGAAGAGACCCAGTACTTC
CDR3 protein: CASSQDVRAEETQYF
clone size: -
D gene: -
J gene: TRBJ2-5
V gene: TRBV4-3

CDR3 DNA: TGTGCCAGCAGCAACTTAACGACATTTATCACCCCCTACGAGCAGTACTTC
CDR3 protein: CASSNLTTFITPYEQYF
clone size: -
D gene: -
J gene: TRBJ2-7
V gene: TRBV9

CDR3 DNA: TGTGCCAGCAGCCCGGACAGGGGGCGGTACGAGCAGTACTTC
CDR3 protein: CASSPDRGRYEQYF
clone size: -
D gene: TRBD1
J gene: TRBJ2-7
V gene: TRBV7-2

CDR3 DNA: TGTGCCAGCAGCCAAGATTTGAGGGACACAGAGTGCTTC
CDR3 protein: CASSQDLRDTECF
clone size: -
D gene: -
J gene: TRBJ2-4
V gene: TRBV4-2

CDR3 DNA: TGTGCCAGCAGACTAGCGGGAGCCGCAGATACGCAGTATTTT
CDR3 protein: CASRLAGAADTQYF
clone size: -
D gene: TRBD2
J gene: TRBJ2-3
V gene: TRBV28

CDR3 DNA: TGTGCCAGCAGCCCGATGGGTATCTACGAGCAGTACTTC
CDR3 protein: CASSPMGIYEQYF
clone size: few
D gene: -
J gene: TRBJ2-7
V gene: TRBV9

CDR3 DNA: TGTGCCCTTCTAAGGAGGGGCGGGGAGCAGTACTTC
CDR3 protein: CALLRRGGEQYF
clone size: -
D gene: -
J gene: TRBJ2-7
V gene: TRBV30

CDR3 DNA: TGTGCCAGCACTACAGGGTTTGCTGAAGCTTTCTTT
CDR3 protein: CASTTGFAEAFF
clone size: -
D gene: -
J gene: TRBJ1-1
V gene: TRBV19

CDR3 DNA: TGTGCCAGCAGCTACCCGAGGGGGGTCTCTGGGGCCAACGTCCTGACTTTC
CDR3 protein: CASSYPRGVSGANVLTF
clone size: -
D gene: -
J gene: TRBJ2-6
V gene: TRBV7-9